This T cell receptor (beta chain) derives from a study of T cell changes during pregnancy in multiple sclerosis. TCRdb's copy holds only in-frame clones and misses some; the assay was immunoSEQ multiplex PCR. The sample shows tens of thousands of clones, about nine tenths of them seen only once. Trimming pared 1 base from V and 1 base from J, leaving 16 bases between. The CDR3 extends over 17 amino acids. CDR1 and CDR2 (germline): SGHAT, FQNNGV. This specimen was CD4+ T cells from peripheral blood mononuclear cells, taken before pregnancy. The sequence was collected from a female donor with multiple sclerosis, enrolled in a pregnancy study. This chain uses TRBV11-2 with TRBJ2-5, with D unclear. The CDR3 DNA is TGTGCCAGCAGCTTAGTCGGCCTCACAAGGAGCCAAGAGACCCAGTACTTC. Encoded protein: CASSLVGLTRSQETQYF.